This is a list of T cell receptor beta chains from one sample in a study of blood T cell repertoires in COVID-19. Produced via immunoSEQ multiplex PCR; TCRdb's table is partial and in-frame only. The sample carries 250,000 to 300,000 clones, about nine tenths recorded once. The sample consisted of peripheral blood. Every receptor here comes from a woman aged 45-65 years who had recovered from COVID-19. Each CDR3 is given with its conserved first and last residue. Fields, in order: J gene, V gene, CDR3 protein.

j_call: TRBJ2-1
v_call: TRBV5-4
cdr3_aa: CASSLDAGVFNEQFF

j_call: TRBJ2-3
v_call: TRBV27
cdr3_aa: CASSIGSDTQYF

j_call: TRBJ2-2
v_call: TRBV9
cdr3_aa: CASSAHRGGGELFF

j_call: TRBJ1-2
v_call: TRBV7-6
cdr3_aa: CASSLEVAPSYGYTF

j_call: TRBJ1-1
v_call: TRBV27
cdr3_aa: CASSFYEGNTEAFF

j_call: TRBJ1-5
v_call: TRBV12-3/TRBV12-4
cdr3_aa: CASSLRGQQPQHF

j_call: TRBJ2-3
v_call: TRBV18
cdr3_aa: CASSPRGSGVDTQYF

j_call: TRBJ2-7
v_call: TRBV27
cdr3_aa: CASSRAGSYEQYF

j_call: TRBJ1-2
v_call: TRBV29-1
cdr3_aa: CSAGQDYGYTF

j_call: TRBJ2-1
v_call: TRBV19
cdr3_aa: CASQKRTSGNEQFF

j_call: TRBJ2-3
v_call: TRBV7-2
cdr3_aa: CASSPFRGGASTDTQYF

j_call: TRBJ1-6
v_call: TRBV19
cdr3_aa: CASAGSRNSPLHF

j_call: TRBJ2-2
v_call: TRBV4-2
cdr3_aa: CASSQGLAGGPGELFF

j_call: TRBJ1-1
v_call: TRBV7-2
cdr3_aa: CASSSTPRGLSGTEAFF

j_call: TRBJ1-2
v_call: TRBV7-9
cdr3_aa: CASNDFQGANGYTF

j_call: TRBJ1-2
v_call: TRBV6-5
cdr3_aa: CASIRGDSYYGYTF

j_call: TRBJ2-2
v_call: TRBV7-6
cdr3_aa: CASSPLWAGGRRELFF

j_call: TRBJ2-7
v_call: TRBV27
cdr3_aa: CASASAPGYEQYF

j_call: TRBJ1-2
v_call: TRBV6-5
cdr3_aa: CASSYSSGSDGYTF

j_call: TRBJ1-5
v_call: TRBV10-3
cdr3_aa: CAINRDINQPQHF

j_call: TRBJ2-2
v_call: TRBV29-1
cdr3_aa: CSVDMVSTGELFF

j_call: TRBJ2-7
v_call: TRBV7-2
cdr3_aa: CASSLPGQFIYEQYF

j_call: TRBJ2-3
v_call: TRBV6-2/TRBV6-3
cdr3_aa: CASSSSVSTDTQYF

j_call: TRBJ2-7
v_call: TRBV6-6
cdr3_aa: CASRILAGDPEQYF

j_call: TRBJ2-1
v_call: TRBV6-1
cdr3_aa: CASKTWNEQFF